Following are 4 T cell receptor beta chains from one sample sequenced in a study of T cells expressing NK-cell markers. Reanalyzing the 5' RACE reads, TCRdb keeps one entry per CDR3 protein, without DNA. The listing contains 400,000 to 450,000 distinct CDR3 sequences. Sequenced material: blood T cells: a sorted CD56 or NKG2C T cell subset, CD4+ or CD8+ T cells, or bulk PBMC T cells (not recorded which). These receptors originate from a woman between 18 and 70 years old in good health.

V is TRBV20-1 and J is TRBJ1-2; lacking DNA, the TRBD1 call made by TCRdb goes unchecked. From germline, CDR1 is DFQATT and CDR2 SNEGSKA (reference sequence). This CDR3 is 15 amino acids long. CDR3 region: CSAREWGAGSYGYTF.

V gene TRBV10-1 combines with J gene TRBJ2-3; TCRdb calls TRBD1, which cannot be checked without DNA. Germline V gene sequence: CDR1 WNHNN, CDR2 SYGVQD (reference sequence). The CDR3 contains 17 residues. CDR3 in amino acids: CASSEAGRDRGPDTQYF.

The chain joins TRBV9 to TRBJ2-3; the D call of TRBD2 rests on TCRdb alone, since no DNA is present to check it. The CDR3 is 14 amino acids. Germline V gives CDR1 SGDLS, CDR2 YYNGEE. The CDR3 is CASSKAGYTDTQYF. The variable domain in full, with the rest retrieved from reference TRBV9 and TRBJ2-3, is DSGVTQTPKHLITATGQRVTLRCSPRSGDLSVYWYQQSLDQGLQFLIQYYNGEERAKGNILERFSAQQFPDLHSELNLSSLELGDSALYFCASSKAGYTDTQYFGPGTRLTVL.

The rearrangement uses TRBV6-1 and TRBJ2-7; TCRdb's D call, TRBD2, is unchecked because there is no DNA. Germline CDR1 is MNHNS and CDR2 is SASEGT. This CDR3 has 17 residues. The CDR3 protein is CASSQPPTSGRAQVQYF.